This passage covers 16 T cell receptor beta chains from one sample sequenced in a study of blood T cell repertoires in COVID-19. The assay was immunoSEQ multiplex PCR, and TCRdb's table has in-frame clones only and misses some. Of fewer than 75,000 clones detected, more than 70% appear once; the ten largest clones hold approximately 6.9%. The sequenced material came from peripheral blood. These receptors were taken from a man between 60 and 75 years old with active or convalescent COVID-19.

This clone occurred once. The gene calls are TRBV18 and TRBJ1-4; D call uncertain. The germline CDR1 and CDR2 sequences are KGHSH and LQKENI. The CDR3 covers 17 residues. Trimming removed 3 bases at V and 0 bases at J, with 14 bases between. The DNA of the CDR3 is TGTGCCAGCTCACCCTCCGGGATTTCAGCAACTAATGAAAAACTGTTTTTT. This codes for CASSPSGISATNEKLFF.

This clone was counted between two and nine times. This chain uses TRBV6-1 with TRBJ1-5; no definite D call. Germline CDR1 is MNHNS and CDR2 is SASEGT. The V and J ends lost 4 bases and 3 bases respectively, with 10 bases between them. This CDR3 region has 14 residues. The CDR3 reads CASSVAGVNQPQHF. The CDR3 DNA follows: TGTGCCAGCAGTGTAGCTGGAGTCAATCAGCCCCAGCATTTT.

The chain uses TRBV2 and TRBJ1-2; 7 bases agree with TRBD1. The CDR3 loop spans 14 amino acids. Germline V CDR1 and CDR2: SNHLY, FYNNEI. V shed 6 bases, J shed 5 bases, and the junction held 9 bases outside the gene matches. CDR3 coding DNA: TGTGCCAGCAGCACAGGGGCCACGGGGTATGGCTACACCTTC. This encodes CASSTGATGYGYTF.

The chain is built from TRBV6-2 or TRBV6-3 and TRBJ2-5; a weak D match, TRBD1 (6 bases). Between the trimmed V and J ends, which lost 4 bases and 7 bases, there was a span of 7 bases. CDR1 is MNHEY and CDR2 is SVGEGT in the germline V gene. The CDR3 totals 11 residues. CDR3 bases: TGTGCCAGCAGTTTACAGGGGACCCAGTACTTC. This codes for CASSLQGTQYF.

This chain uses TRBV19 with TRBJ1-5; 9 bases match TRBD1. The CDR3 spans 17 residues. V dropped 3 bases and J dropped 0; count of bases not matched to a gene: 6. Germline values: CDR1 LNHDA, CDR2 SQIVND (reference sequence). The CDR3 protein is CASSIRTGAYSNQPQHF. In DNA form, the CDR3 reads TGTGCCAGTAGTATCCGGACAGGGGCCTATAGCAATCAGCCCCAGCATTTT.

The rearrangement uses TRBV3-1 (or the pseudogene TRBV3-2) and TRBJ1-5; weak D call: TRBD1 (6 bases). Germline CDR1 is LGHDT and CDR2 is YNNKEL (reference sequence). V shed 1 base and J shed 0 bases, with 10 bases lying between them. This CDR3 has 16 amino acids. CDR3 region: CASSQGTTGSNQPQHF. CDR3 in DNA: TGTGCCAGCAGCCAAGGCACGACAGGTAGCAATCAGCCCCAGCATTTT.

J is TRBJ2-2 and V is TRBV28, with 8 bases matching TRBD1. This CDR3 is built from 17 residues. In germline, CDR1 is MDHEN, CDR2 SYDVKM. The J segment lost 4 bases and the V segment lost 6 bases, leaving 13 bases of the junction unmatched. CDR3 coding DNA: TGTGCCAGCAGCGGAGTGGGCAGGGGGCGCCCCACCGGGGAGCTGTTTTTT. Translated: CASSGVGRGRPTGELFF.

This clone was seen a few times. The chain uses TRBV10-3 and TRBJ1-2; 8 nucleotides match TRBD1. The CDR3 consists of 14 residues. The V segment lost 10 bases and the J segment 4 bases; nucleotides outside the gene matches: 11. CDR1 ENHRY and CDR2 SYGVKD come from the germline V gene. The CDR3 DNA follows: TGTGCCACTAGACCAGGGGGCGCTTCCTATGGCTACACCTTC. Translating gives CATRPGGASYGYTF.

The chain couples TRBV3-1 (or the pseudogene TRBV3-2) to TRBJ1-5; tentatively, D is TRBD1 (6 bases). Trimming removed 4 bases from V and 4 bases from J, with 14 bases in between. This CDR3 has 15 residues. CDR1 is LGHDT and CDR2 is YNNKEL in the germline V gene (reference sequence). The CDR3 region is CASSLSGTNNQPQHF. CDR3 DNA: TGTGCCAGCAGCCTATCGGGGACAAATAATCAGCCCCAGCATTTT.

The V call is TRBV6-5, the J call TRBJ1-5, with D possibly matching TRBD1 (5 bases). With 2 bases removed from V and 6 bases from J, the gap between germline ends came to 8 bases. The CDR3 totals 13 residues. Germline assignment: CDR1 MNHEY and CDR2 SVGAGI. The DNA for the CDR3 is TGTGCCAGCAGTTACACAACAGGTCAGCCCCAGCATTTT. Translation: CASSYTTGQPQHF.

The chain links TRBV5-1 to TRBJ1-3, with 8 bases lining up with TRBD1. This CDR3 spans 14 amino acids. The trim removed 7 bases at V and 0 bases at J, leaving 3 bases unmatched. The germline V gene has CDR1 SGHRS and CDR2 YFSETQ. CDR3 sequence: CASHTGGSGNTIYF. The DNA for the CDR3 is TGCGCCAGCCACACAGGGGGCTCTGGAAACACCATATATTTT.

This chain connects TRBV29-1 to TRBJ2-4; a weak D match, TRBD1 (5 bases). Trimming stripped 3 bases from V and 7 bases from J, with 13 bases between. CDR3 size: 13 residues. Germline lookup yields CDR1 SQVTM and CDR2 ANQGSEA. CDR3 sequence reads: CSVEDIGWNIQYF. Written as DNA, the CDR3 is TGCAGCGTTGAGGACATAGGCTGGAACATTCAGTACTTC.

CDR3 in amino acids: CASSLRVMGSPLHF. DNA of the CDR3: TGTGCCAGCAGTCTTCGGGTAATGGGTTCACCCCTCCACTTT. The chain recombines TRBV28 with TRBJ1-6; D is uncertain. Per the germline V gene, CDR1 is MDHEN and CDR2 is SYDVKM. This CDR3 has 14 amino acids. Trimming stripped 5 bases from V and 9 bases from J, with 14 bases between.

J is TRBJ2-7 and V is TRBV10-2, with D unresolved. Germline CDR1 WSHSY, CDR2 SAAADI. V was clipped by 7 bases and J by 3 bases, with 13 bases between them. The CDR3 is made up of 13 amino acids. CDR3 DNA: TGCGCCAGCATGGGCGAATACGGCTACGAGCAGTACTTC. Its protein product is CASMGEYGYEQYF.

The chain joins TRBV30 to TRBJ2-7; no clear D gene. V was trimmed by 2 bases and J by 5 bases, leaving 10 bases between them. The length of the CDR3 is 12 residues. CDR1 and CDR2 (germline): GTSNPN, SVGIG (reference sequence). The CDR3 loop reads CAWSRQVNEQYF. DNA for the CDR3: TGTGCCTGGAGTCGCCAGGTCAACGAGCAGTACTTC.

V and J are TRBV20-1 and TRBJ1-1, with D tentatively TRBD1 (5 bases). There are 11 residues in the CDR3. Trimming shortened V by 4 bases and J by 11 bases, and 14 bases separated the two germline ends. Germline V lookup: CDR1 DFQATT, CDR2 SNEGSKA (reference sequence). The CDR3 sequence is CSAKTGFQAFF. The CDR3 DNA sequence: TGCAGTGCTAAAACAGGATTCCAGGCTTTCTTT.